This entry features one TCR beta chain sequence. It lacks a known antigen. Base qualities are not recorded, but no much larger clone differs from it by a single base. The data were taken from a study of blood T cell repertoires in COVID-19 (dated by TCRdb to 2020 to 2021). Study-wide context: Samples from collaborators originated in the United States, Italy and Spain and spanned both the acute and convalescent phases of COVID-19. The material from the prospective study consisted of cDNA or gDNA derived from T cells, B-cell-depleted T cells, or PBMCs. Deeply sampled blood TCRbeta repertoires from subjects exposed to, actively infected with, or recovered from COVID-19 were included in the dataset. The repertoires were released in a freely available public database intended as a resource for research on the immune response to SARS-CoV-2. Samples came from the ongoing ImmuneRACE study (first 160 participants) plus 1,254 subjects from 6 global collaborators. Sample metadata almost always included a de-identified subject ID, COVID-19 status, age in years and sex. Where available, HLA class I and class II types were obtained from metadata supplied by the sample provider rather than from assay-based typing. The investigation overall reported the following: The quantity of clinical and demographic metadata differed by source and by participant and was supplied without curation.

TCRbeta CDR3 regions were amplified from genomic DNA by means of the immunoSEQ Assay, a bias-controlled multiplex PCR. The original pipeline was this. Within the assay, amplification of reference gene primers was used to estimate how many nucleated cells each sample contained. To quantify the absolute abundance of each unique TCRbeta CDR3 rearrangement, sequence reads were collapsed and filtered. For each sample, productive Simpson clonality was calculated as the square root of Simpson's diversity index across productive rearrangements. TCRdb took this table from immuneACCESS and kept in-frame rearrangements with V and J called. Such tables lack part of the clones; where checked against another copy, unresolved V genes explain under half of the gap, and the rest is unexplained. V and J calls plus clone size are reproduced from that table; the DNA served to infer D and trimming. The sample profile shows approximately 200,000 clones; around 82% of them were found once. 7% to 9% of the sample is taken by the ten largest.

Participants in the prospective study were enrolled through a virtual design, were aged about 18 to 100 years, and lived in roughly 26 United States geographic areas. To assign participants to cohorts, the prospective study relied on clinical history that participants themselves reported in a screening survey and a study questionnaire. Recovered participants in ImmuneRACE Cohort 3 were defined as having two consecutive negative NP/OP PCR tests, clearance from a healthcare professional, or resolution of symptoms. In the prospective study, mobile phlebotomists collected whole blood, serum and a nasopharyngeal or oropharyngeal swab from each participant. Additional blood draws and questionnaires over an approximately two-month period could optionally be provided by prospective study participants. Prospective study blood samples were shipped either frozen or at room temperature before DNA extraction.

The CDR3 numbers 17 residues from cysteine through phenylalanine. Only the CDR3 DNA stays, 51 bases, in frame from base 1. Trimming leaves V shorter by 2 bases and J shorter by 1 base, with the junction holding 7 bases beyond the gene matches. For CDR1 and CDR2, the germline V gene (reference sequence) lists LGHDT and YNNKEL. The receptor was derived from a man aged 40-49 years who had recovered from COVID-19. Sequencing was carried out using PBMCs or T cells enriched from blood (not recorded which). Rearrangement joined TRBV3-1 (or the pseudogene TRBV3-2) to TRBJ1-5; 8 central bases correspond to TRBD1. The bases read TGTGCCAGCAGCCAATCTAGACAGGGGTTGAGCAATCAGCCCCAGCATTTT. Its translation reads: CASSQSRQGLSNQPQHF.